This T cell receptor (beta chain) is from a study of regulatory T cells in long-lasting Graves disease. Across the whole study: Graves' patients, newly diagnosed, had taken antithyroid drugs under 3 months.

This clonotype was counted many times. This CDR3 spans 15 amino acids. V lost 6 bases, J lost 4 bases, and 8 bases stayed unmatched. CDR1 is SGHVS and CDR2 is FQNEAQ in the germline V gene. Time point specified: newly diagnosed GD, antithyroid drugs for less than 3 months. The TCR library used RNA extracted from PBMCs. Building of the TCR beta libraries involved iRepertoire HTBI primers and Arm-PCR of CDR3 regions. As handled by the study authors: From all samples, identification returned 12 to 15 TRBJ and approximately 67 TRBV segments. TCRdb reanalysed the multiplex PCR reads using MiXCR and keeps one entry per CDR3 protein. TCRdb's processing, not the authors', yielded these V and J calls. Of 680,000 or so distinct CDR3 sequences listed, roughly 16% are singletons. These sequences were also reported in another study, on T cells in Graves' hyperthyroidism and ophthalmopathy. That paper adds: Hyperthyroidism in the patients, aged 18 to 65, was newly diagnosed and under 2 months in duration. An initial round of RT-PCR targeting the TCR CDR3 relied on the HTBI primer set.

The rearrangement uses TRBV7-8 and TRBJ2-3; 9 bases are shared with TRBD1. The TCR sequence derives from a woman aged 25 to 39 with Graves disease. The sample here was peripheral blood mononuclear cells (PBMCs), taken at new diagnosis, from a patient treated with antithyroid drugs. The CDR3 DNA reads TGTGCCAGCAGGGCGTCACAGGGGGCGGCAGATACGCAGTATTTT. This codes for CASRASQGAADTQYF.